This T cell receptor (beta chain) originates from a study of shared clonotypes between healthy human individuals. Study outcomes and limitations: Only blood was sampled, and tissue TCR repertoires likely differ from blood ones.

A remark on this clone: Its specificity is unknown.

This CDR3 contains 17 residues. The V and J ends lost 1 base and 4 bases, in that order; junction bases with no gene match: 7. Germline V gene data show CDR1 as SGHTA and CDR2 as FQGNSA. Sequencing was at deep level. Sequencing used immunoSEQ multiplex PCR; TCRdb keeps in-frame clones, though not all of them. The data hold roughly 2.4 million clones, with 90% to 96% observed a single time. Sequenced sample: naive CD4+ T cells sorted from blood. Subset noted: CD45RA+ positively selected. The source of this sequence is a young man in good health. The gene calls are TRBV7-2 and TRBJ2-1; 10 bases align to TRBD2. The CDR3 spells CASSLEASGGPYNEQFF. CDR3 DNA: TGTGCCAGCAGCTTAGAGGCTAGCGGGGGTCCTTACAATGAGCAGTTCTTC.